The source of this T cell receptor beta chain is a study of cytomegalovirus exposure and HLA in healthy donors. Using immunoSEQ multiplex PCR, the repertoire was profiled, and TCRdb retains in-frame clones only, with some absent. The profile covers around 240,000 clones, with 85% to 90% appearing a single time and approximately 0.34% taken by the ten largest. Study-level points and caveats: Across donors, most TCRs were seen rarely, yet some public ones were widespread. Listed as cytomegalovirus-associated were approximately 160 TCR beta chains. According to a later analysis, TCR clusters from the first cohort tended to co-occur in the 100 to 150 validation repertoires.

The length of the CDR3 is 15 residues. With regard to this clone: Its target is not known.

This chain joins TRBV21-1 and TRBJ2-3; TRBD2, as called in the table, went unchecked against the DNA. TRBV21-1 is deemed a pseudogene. The sequencing sample was made of PBMCs. This sequence was found in a woman aged 18-29 years in good health and CMV-seronegative. CDR3 DNA sequence: TGTGCCAGCACCAATTGTGAAGCGAGCACAGATACGCAGTATTTT. Its protein is CASTNCEASTDTQYF.